What follows are 22 T cell receptor beta chains derived from one specimen sequenced in a study of blood T cell repertoires in COVID-19. Produced via immunoSEQ multiplex PCR; TCRdb's table is partial and in-frame only. The sample has roughly 47,000 clones; approximately 86% are singletons. Sequences were obtained from peripheral blood. Receptors were obtained from a woman in her sixties or seventies with acute or convalescent COVID-19.

The CDR3 nucleotides read TGCAGCGTTGGGACTGTCGGGACAGGGGCCTACGAGCAGTACTTC. Amino acids: CSVGTVGTGAYEQYF. The rearrangement uses TRBV29-1 and TRBJ2-7; TRBD1 agrees at 10 bases. The ends lost 4 bases at V and 2 bases at J; junction bases unmatched: 8. Looked up from germline, CDR1 is SQVTM and CDR2 is ANQGSEA. This CDR3 contains 15 residues.

In its sample, this clone was seen once. The chain is built from TRBV6-5 and TRBJ2-3; perhaps TRBD2 as D (6 bases). The V end was cut by 5 bases, the J end by 4 bases, with 16 bases between. CDR3 size: 15 residues. Germline CDR1 reads MNHEY; CDR2 reads SVGAGI. The CDR3 reads CASSPGRGVADTQYF. The CDR3, as DNA: TGTGCCAGCAGTCCAGGGCGGGGTGTGGCAGATACGCAGTATTTT.

The chain is built from TRBV24-1 and TRBJ2-5; TRBD2 might be the D (6 bases). The germline V and J ends were trimmed by 3 bases and 2 bases, with 12 bases remaining between them. Germline assignment: CDR1 KGHDR and CDR2 SFDVKD. The CDR3 is 15 amino acids. DNA for the CDR3: TGTGCCACCAGTGATGGGGGGTTAGGTCAAGAGACCCAGTACTTC. As protein: CATSDGGLGQETQYF.

The chain uses TRBV23-1 and TRBJ1-2, with D possibly being TRBD1 (6 bases). TRBV23-1 is labeled an ORF, and its function is uncertain. There are 14 residues in the CDR3. The ends were cut back, 3 bases at V and 4 bases at J, with 12 bases in the middle. CDR3 residues: CASSHQGGRYGYTF. The DNA for the CDR3 is TGCGCCAGCAGTCATCAAGGGGGACGCTATGGCTACACCTTC.

The J gene is TRBJ2-7, the V gene TRBV5-5, with TRBD1 identical over 8 bases. Germline V gene lookup returns CDR1 SGHKS and CDR2 YYEKEE (reference sequence). J lost 3 bases, V lost 2 bases, and 4 bases had no gene match. The CDR3 extends over 14 amino acids. The CDR3 bases are TGTGCCAGCAGCTTTGGACAGGGACTCTACGAGCAGTACTTC. This gives the protein CASSFGQGLYEQYF.

This chain links TRBV19 with TRBJ1-3; 8 bases agree with TRBD1. In germline, CDR1 is LNHDA, CDR2 SQIVND (reference sequence). Trimming at V came to 4 bases and at J to 0 bases, leaving 8 bases not matched to a gene. The CDR3 is 17 amino acids. The CDR3 DNA is TGTGCCAGTAGTACAACAGGGGGGACTATCTCTGGAAACACCATATATTTT. This encodes CASSTTGGTISGNTIYF.

The genes are TRBV3-1 (or the pseudogene TRBV3-2) and TRBJ2-5, with 8 bases identical to TRBD1. Germline loops: CDR1 LGHDT, CDR2 YNNKEL (reference sequence). The CDR3 is 19 amino acids. The V gene end was trimmed by 1 base and the J gene end by 7 bases; junction bases not matched to a gene: 20. CDR3 amino acids: CASSQAIRTGQGGEVTQYF. Written as DNA, the CDR3 is TGTGCCAGCAGCCAAGCAATAAGAACTGGACAGGGCGGGGAAGTGACCCAGTACTTC.

The chain uses TRBV2 and TRBJ1-5, with D unresolved. The ends were cut back, 7 bases at V and 4 bases at J, with 11 bases in the middle. This CDR3 is built from 13 residues. Looked up from germline, CDR1 is SNHLY and CDR2 is FYNNEI. The DNA of the CDR3 is TGTGCCAGCAACAGACGGGATAATCAGCCCCAGCATTTT. Its protein is CASNRRDNQPQHF.

The CDR3 DNA is TGTGCCAGCAGTCCCTGGACAGGGGGCGGTGGCTACACCTTC. Protein: CASSPWTGGGGYTF. The chain recombines TRBV28 with TRBJ1-2, with 11 positions matching TRBD1. CDR1 is MDHEN and CDR2 is SYDVKM in the germline V gene. The junction had 6 bases not matched to a gene; V was cut back by 5 bases and J by 7 bases. CDR3 length: 14 amino acids.

CDR3 protein: CASRDGDNEKLFF. DNA of the CDR3: TGTGCCAGCAGAGACGGGGATAATGAAAAACTGTTTTTT. The genes are TRBV6-6 and TRBJ1-4; D is undetermined. The CDR3 length is 13 residues. Germline CDR1 MNHNY, CDR2 SVGAGI (reference sequence). The germline V and J ends were trimmed by 6 bases and 4 bases, with 9 bases remaining between them.

The chain employs TRBV19 and TRBJ2-1; the match to TRBD2 covers 8 bases. The length of the CDR3 is 15 residues. From germline, CDR1 is LNHDA and CDR2 SQIVND (reference sequence). V lost 5 bases, J lost 5 bases, and 8 bases stayed unmatched. The CDR3, as DNA: TGTGCCAGTAGTGCGGGACTAGATCCAGACAATGAGCAGTTCTTC. The encoded protein is CASSAGLDPDNEQFF.

This clone occurred once. The rearrangement joins TRBV6-5 to TRBJ2-3, with 11 bases aligning to TRBD2. V lost 6 bases to trimming and J lost 5 bases; unmatched junction nucleotides: 1. CDR1 is MNHEY and CDR2 is SVGAGI in the germline V gene. This CDR3 has 13 residues. CDR3 region: CASRTSGRDTQYF. Here the CDR3 DNA reads TGTGCCAGCAGAACTAGCGGGAGAGATACGCAGTATTTT.

The V and J genes are TRBV6-5 and TRBJ2-7; a possible D gene is TRBD1 (5 bases). CDR3 length equals 14 residues. Germline-derived CDR1 and CDR2 are MNHEY and SVGAGI. The ends were cut back, 2 bases at V and 4 bases at J, with 12 bases in the middle. The DNA of the CDR3 is TGTGCCAGCAGTTACGGGCAGGGTACATACGAGCAGTACTTC. Protein: CASSYGQGTYEQYF.

The chain carries TRBV19 and TRBJ2-7; D may be TRBD1 (5 bases). Trimming took 5 bases from V and 1 from J, leaving 9 bases between them. The germline CDR1 and CDR2 sequences are LNHDA and SQIVND (reference sequence). The CDR3 is made up of 13 amino acids. CDR3 bases: TGTGCCAGTAGTCCGACAGAGTCCTACGAGCAGTACTTC. It translates to CASSPTESYEQYF.

The chain joins TRBV27 to TRBJ1-6, with 8 bases matching TRBD1. The V segment lost 2 bases and the J segment 0 bases; nucleotides outside the gene matches: 0. CDR1 is MNHEY, CDR2 SMNVEV, per germline (reference sequence). The CDR3 has 16 residues. DNA for the CDR3: TGTGCCAGCAGTTTACAGGGGGCCTCCTATAATTCACCCCTCCACTTT. Protein sequence: CASSLQGASYNSPLHF.

V usage is TRBV27 and J usage is TRBJ2-1, with 12 positions matching TRBD2. The CDR3 spans 16 residues. CDR1 and CDR2 (germline): MNHEY, SMNVEV (reference sequence). V dropped 4 bases and J dropped 8; count of bases not matched to a gene: 9. The chain's CDR3 is CASSWPSGRAMDEQFF. CDR3 DNA: TGTGCCAGCAGTTGGCCTAGCGGGAGGGCCATGGATGAGCAGTTCTTC.

The chain recombines TRBV4-1 with TRBJ1-4; tentative D call: TRBD1 (6 bases). The CDR3 has 18 amino acids. The germline V gene has CDR1 MGHRA and CDR2 YSYEKL. V lost 3 bases and J lost 0, with 17 bases in between. CDR3 sequence reads: CASSHPRGRFATNEKLFF. The CDR3, as DNA: TGCGCCAGCAGCCATCCCAGGGGCAGGTTTGCAACTAATGAAAAACTGTTTTTT.

This chain uses TRBV2 with TRBJ1-3; TRBD1 aligns across 8 bases. Germline CDR1 reads SNHLY; CDR2 reads FYNNEI. The CDR3 is 15 residues long. V dropped 4 bases and J dropped 2; count of bases not matched to a gene: 4. The CDR3 spells CASSVGQDAGNTIYF. In DNA form, the CDR3 reads TGTGCCAGCAGTGTGGGACAGGACGCTGGAAACACCATATATTTT.

The chain carries TRBV5-4 and TRBJ2-3; TRBD1 matches 9 bases. This CDR3 has 16 residues. Germline CDR1 and CDR2: SGHNT and YYREEE (reference sequence). Trimming took 0 bases from V and 3 from J; bases not matched to a gene: 5. CDR3 protein: CASSLGGTGWTDTQYF. The CDR3 DNA follows: TGTGCCAGCAGCTTGGGAGGGACAGGGTGGACAGATACGCAGTATTTT.

This rearrangement joins TRBV6-5 to TRBJ2-7; 7 nucleotides align to TRBD2. After removal of 8 bases from V and 5 bases from J, the junction contained 15 bases not matched to a gene. This CDR3 has 15 amino acids. Germline values: CDR1 MNHEY, CDR2 SVGAGI. The CDR3 coding sequence is TGTGCCAGCTCAGAACCTAGCGGCGGAGGCCACGAGCAGTACTTC. Amino acid sequence: CASSEPSGGGHEQYF.

The rearrangement joins TRBV24-1 to TRBJ2-1; 7 positions match TRBD1. Germline lookup yields CDR1 KGHDR and CDR2 SFDVKD. With V trimmed by 3 bases and J by 3 bases, 1 base remained unmatched. The CDR3 is 14 residues long. As DNA, the CDR3 is TGTGCCACCAGTGATCCAGGGGGCTACAATGAGCAGTTCTTC. Translated, it gives CATSDPGGYNEQFF.

V gene TRBV19 combines with J gene TRBJ1-5; possible D gene TRBD1, 5 bases. Per germline, CDR1 LNHDA and CDR2 SQIVND (reference sequence). This CDR3 comprises 13 residues. The V end was cut by 3 bases, the J end by 11 bases, with 14 bases between. Here the CDR3 DNA reads TGTGCCAGTAGTATCTCGGGGGATTCAGCCCAGCATTTT. This encodes CASSISGDSAQHF. Full variable domain (missing parts from reference TRBV19 and TRBJ1-5): DGGITQSPKYLFRKEGQNVTLSCEQNLNHDAMYWYRQDPGQGLRLIYYSQIVNDFQKGDIAEGYSVSREKKESFPLTVTSAQKNPTAFYLCASSISGDSAQHFGDGTRLSIL.